One and the same sample provided the 29 T cell receptor beta chains below, sequenced in a study of beta chain features in type 1 diabetes. Sequencing targeted expressed TCRB transcripts, as all isolated RNA had been reverse transcribed. Profiled with immunoSEQ multiplex PCR; TCRdb holds only in-frame clones, not every one. The sample carries about 350,000 clones, about 19% recorded once. The source material was naive CD4+ T cells from blood. These receptors all stem from a young woman in good health.

This clone was found once. The chain uses TRBV18 and TRBJ2-5; D gene uncertain. Trimming removed 3 bases at V and 0 bases at J, with 5 bases between. This CDR3 has 13 residues. Germline V gene data show CDR1 as KGHSH and CDR2 as LQKENI. The CDR3 DNA is TGTGCCAGCTCACCGTCCAACCAAGAGACCCAGTACTTC. This translates into CASSPSNQETQYF.

This clone was seen a handful of times. The V and J genes are TRBV25-1 and TRBJ1-3; D uncertain. Trimming took off 1 base at V and 2 bases at J, with 3 bases between the two ends. The germline gives CDR1 MGHDK, CDR2 SYGVNS. The CDR3 has 13 amino acids. The CDR3 is CASSESAGNTIYF. CDR3 nucleotide sequence: TGTGCCAGCAGTGAATCAGCTGGAAACACCATATATTTT.

This clone has only a few counts. The V call is TRBV6-5, the J call TRBJ2-2; D is undetermined. V lost 2 bases and J 4 bases, leaving 14 bases between the germline ends. Looked up from germline, CDR1 is MNHEY and CDR2 is SVGAGI. This CDR3 is 16 amino acids long. The CDR3: CASSYAITQSTGELFF. DNA of the CDR3: TGTGCCAGCAGTTACGCGATCACACAGAGCACCGGGGAGCTGTTTTTT.

This clone was counted a few times. The chain recombines TRBV9 with TRBJ2-1; TRBD2 agrees at 10 bases. V was pared by 0 bases and J by 9 bases, with 9 bases of the junction left unmatched. Germline V gives CDR1 SGDLS, CDR2 YYNGEE. The CDR3 spans 16 residues. This CDR3 reads CASSVAGSGGRGEQFF. For the CDR3, the DNA is TGTGCCAGCAGCGTAGCTGGTAGCGGGGGGCGAGGTGAGCAGTTCTTC.

The CDR3 DNA sequence: TGTGCCAGCAGCTCACCCTCCGGGACAGGGGCTCTCGAGCAGTACTTC. Amino acid sequence: CASSSPSGTGALEQYF. This chain uses TRBV5-4 with TRBJ2-7; 10 bases map to TRBD1. Germline V CDR1 and CDR2: SGHNT, YYREEE (reference sequence). CDR3 length equals 16 residues. V lost 3 bases and J lost 6; bases outside the gene matches: 12.

The genes are TRBV6-1 and TRBJ2-5; D is possibly TRBD1 (6 bases). This CDR3 comprises 14 residues. V dropped 6 bases and J dropped 5 bases, with 16 bases sitting between them. Germline lookup yields CDR1 MNHNS and CDR2 SASEGT. DNA for the CDR3: TGTGCCAGCAGAGGGACATTGAGATGGGAGACCCAGTACTTC. Translated: CASRGTLRWETQYF.

Here the CDR3 reads CATGRGNIQYF. DNA for the CDR3: TGTGCCACCGGGAGGGGAAACATTCAGTACTTC. This chain connects TRBV15 to TRBJ2-4; 7 bases match TRBD2. CDR3 length equals 11 residues. Trimming took 8 bases from V and 6 from J; bases not matched to a gene: 1. From germline, CDR1 is LNHNV and CDR2 YYDKDF (reference sequence).

The chain joins TRBV4-1 to TRBJ1-5; no definite D call. Germline CDR1 and CDR2: MGHRA and YSYEKL. V was trimmed by 1 base and J by 4 bases, leaving 5 bases between them. This CDR3 comprises 13 residues. The CDR3 nucleotides are TGCGCCAGCAGCCAAGGGCTTAATCAGCCCCAGCATTTT. Amino acids: CASSQGLNQPQHF.

This clone showed up just a few times. The J gene is TRBJ1-1, the V gene TRBV30; the D is unclear. Germline CDR1 and CDR2: GTSNPN and SVGIG (reference sequence). There are 12 residues in the CDR3. The V and J ends lost 3 bases and 1 base respectively, with 6 bases between them. The DNA of the CDR3 is TGTGCCTGGAGGCGTTCGAACACTGAAGCTTTCTTT. Amino acid sequence: CAWRRSNTEAFF.

This clone was counted only a few times. The chain is built from TRBV5-4 and TRBJ2-5, with D unresolved. CDR1 and CDR2 (germline): SGHNT, YYREEE (reference sequence). Deletions cut 4 bases from V and 0 bases from J, with 10 bases between. The CDR3 spans 14 residues. CDR3 amino acids: CASSPSRYQETQYF. In DNA form, the CDR3 reads TGTGCCAGCAGCCCGAGTCGGTACCAAGAGACCCAGTACTTC.

This clone was picked up many times. This chain connects TRBV18 to TRBJ2-7; possibly TRBD2 for D (5 bases). The CDR3 contains 11 residues. V dropped 6 bases and J dropped 5 bases, with 8 bases sitting between them. The germline gives CDR1 KGHSH, CDR2 LQKENI. The DNA of the CDR3 is TGTGCCAGCTCCCCGAGGGACGAGCAGTACTTC. Protein sequence: CASSPRDEQYF.

This clone has just a few counts. This chain connects TRBV30 to TRBJ2-2; 7 bases match TRBD2. Germline V gene sequence: CDR1 GTSNPN, CDR2 SVGIG (reference sequence). The CDR3 consists of 12 residues. Unmatched junction bases numbered 1, after V lost 2 bases and J lost 7 bases. CDR3 protein: CAWSSSGGELFF. The CDR3, as DNA: TGTGCCTGGAGTTCTAGCGGCGGGGAGCTGTTTTTT.

This chain uses TRBV7-2 with TRBJ2-3, with TRBD2 identical over 10 bases. CDR1 is SGHTA, CDR2 FQGNSA, per germline. The CDR3 sequence is 16 residues long. Trimming at V came to 5 bases and at J to 2 bases, leaving 7 bases not matched to a gene. CDR3 sequence reads: CASSGPSGGATDTQYF. CDR3 bases: TGTGCCAGCAGCGGACCGAGCGGGGGGGCCACAGATACGCAGTATTTT.

The chain is built from TRBV7-9 and TRBJ2-5; D is perhaps TRBD2 (5 bases). This CDR3 region has 14 residues. The V and J ends lost 8 bases and 3 bases respectively, with 16 bases between them. Germline lookup yields CDR1 SEHNR and CDR2 FQNEAQ (reference sequence). The CDR3 sequence is CASCRTGKKETQYF. DNA of the CDR3: TGTGCCAGCTGTCGTACGGGAAAAAAAGAGACCCAGTACTTC.

This clone was observed a few times. The chain uses TRBV9 and TRBJ1-1; perhaps TRBD1 as D (6 bases). V was pared by 4 bases and J by 2 bases, with 18 bases between. This CDR3 has 16 residues. Germline V gene lookup returns CDR1 SGDLS and CDR2 YYNGEE. As DNA, the CDR3 is TGTGCCAGCAGCCCCCAATCCCAGGGGCTCAACACTGAAGCTTTCTTT. This translates into CASSPQSQGLNTEAFF.

Worth noting for this clone: Other nucleotide sequences in the sample specify the same CDR3. The gene calls are TRBV7-2 and TRBJ2-5; 15 bases match TRBD2. The V and J ends lost 5 bases and 5 bases, in that order; junction bases with no gene match: 6. The germline gives CDR1 SGHTA, CDR2 FQGNSA. This CDR3 has 16 residues. CDR3: CASSLGLAGGRETQYF. CDR3 bases: TGTGCCAGCAGCCTCGGACTAGCGGGGGGGCGGGAGACCCAGTACTTC.

This clone was detected a few times. The chain joins TRBV18 to TRBJ1-1, with 8 bases matching TRBD1. From germline, CDR1 is KGHSH and CDR2 LQKENI. The CDR3 length is 14 residues. Trimming cost V 6 bases and J 4 bases; bases outside gene matches: 7. The chain's CDR3 is CASSPTGGTTEAFF. CDR3 in DNA: TGTGCCAGCTCCCCTACAGGGGGAACCACTGAAGCTTTCTTT.

The chain employs TRBV6-1 and TRBJ2-7; 7 nucleotides match TRBD1. The germline V gene has CDR1 MNHNS and CDR2 SASEGT. With V trimmed by 5 bases and J by 6 bases, 7 bases remained unmatched. The CDR3 sequence is 13 residues long. The CDR3 DNA follows: TGTGCCAGCAGTCCACGAACAGGGGTCGAGCAGTACTTC. Translation: CASSPRTGVEQYF.

V and J are TRBV9 and TRBJ2-1, with D possibly TRBD2 on 6 matching bases. Germline loops: CDR1 SGDLS, CDR2 YYNGEE. CDR3 length equals 13 residues. V lost 0 bases and J 9 bases, leaving 10 bases between the germline ends. The CDR3 DNA is TGTGCCAGCAGCGTAGCTCGGGGGAGTGAGCAGTTCTTC. Amino acid sequence: CASSVARGSEQFF.

Only a few counts were recorded for this clone. V usage is TRBV7-8 and J usage is TRBJ2-6, with TRBD2 matching over 7 bases. CDR1 is SGHVS, CDR2 FQNEAQ, per germline. Unmatched junction bases numbered 8, after V lost 3 bases and J lost 0 bases. The CDR3 contains 18 residues. CDR3 sequence: CASSLVRGEASGANVLTF. The CDR3 nucleotides are TGTGCCAGCAGCTTGGTACGGGGGGAAGCCTCTGGGGCCAACGTCCTGACTTTC.

This clone was counted between two and nine times. The J gene is TRBJ2-3, the V gene TRBV18; D is ambiguous. Between the trimmed V and J ends, which lost 2 bases and 1 base, there was a span of 4 bases. The CDR3 consists of 13 residues. From germline, CDR1 is KGHSH and CDR2 LQKENI. The CDR3 sequence: CASSPVGTDTQYF. The CDR3 bases are TGTGCCAGCTCACCAGTCGGCACAGATACGCAGTATTTT. Full variable domain (remainder filled in from reference TRBV18 and TRBJ2-3): NAGVMQNPRHLVRRRGQEARLRCSPMKGHSHVYWYRQLPEEGLKFMVYLQKENIIDESGMPKERFSAEFPKEGPSILRIQQVVRGDSAAYFCASSPVGTDTQYFGPGTRLTVL.

This clone has only a few counts. The chain combines TRBV4-1 with TRBJ2-5; D perhaps matches TRBD2 (5 bases). V was clipped by 0 bases and J by 6 bases, with 14 bases between them. CDR3 length: 15 amino acids. The germline V gene has CDR1 MGHRA and CDR2 YSYEKL. The CDR3 loop reads CASSQEEGSMQTQYF. The CDR3 DNA follows: TGCGCCAGCAGCCAAGAAGAGGGCTCTATGCAGACCCAGTACTTC.

Only a few counts were recorded for this clone. The chain has TRBV15 and TRBJ2-1, with D maybe TRBD2 (6 bases). This CDR3 region has 17 residues. Germline values: CDR1 LNHNV, CDR2 YYDKDF (reference sequence). The ends were cut back, 0 bases at V and 8 bases at J, with 20 bases in the middle. The CDR3 DNA reads as TGTGCCACCAGCAGAGAGGGCACTAGCCTCGGGACGCATGAGCAGTTCTTC. This gives the protein CATSREGTSLGTHEQFF.

The chain has TRBV5-1 and TRBJ1-2; D is undetermined. Trimming shortened V by 3 bases and J by 8 bases, and 17 bases separated the two germline ends. The CDR3 has 14 amino acids. Germline CDR1 is SGHRS and CDR2 is YFSETQ. The CDR3 coding sequence is TGCGCCAGCAGCTCGCTTCCTTTAAAGGAGGGCTACACCTTC. It translates to CASSSLPLKEGYTF.

The CDR3 DNA reads TGTGCCAGCAGCCCGGGGGGCCGGACTTACACAGATACGCAGTATTTT. This encodes CASSPGGRTYTDTQYF. The V gene is TRBV7-3, the J gene TRBJ2-3; weak D call: TRBD2 (7 bases). This CDR3 has 16 amino acids. Trimming took 5 bases from V and 2 from J, leaving 17 bases between them. The germline V gene encodes CDR1 SGHTA and CDR2 FQGTGA. Looking up the rest from reference TRBV7-3 and TRBJ2-3 gives the full variable domain: GAGVSQTPSNKVTEKGKYVELRCDPISGHTALYWYRQSLGQGPEFLIYFQGTGAADDSGLPNDRFFAVRPEGSVSTLKIQRTERGDSAVYLCASSPGGRTYTDTQYFGPGTRLTVL.

The gene calls are TRBV5-4 and TRBJ2-2; 14 bases align to TRBD2. Looked up from germline, CDR1 is SGHNT and CDR2 is YYREEE (reference sequence). V lost 3 bases to trimming and J lost 6 bases; unmatched junction nucleotides: 1. The CDR3 length is 15 residues. The CDR3 DNA follows: TGTGCCAGCAGCTGGGGACTAGCGGGAGCCGGGGAGCTGTTTTTT. It encodes CASSWGLAGAGELFF.

This clone turned up a few times. The CDR3 protein is CASSLVRRGLGMAQFF. The CDR3 DNA follows: TGTGCCAGCAGCTTGGTTCGGCGGGGACTAGGGATGGCGCAGTTCTTC. The chain couples TRBV7-2 to TRBJ2-1; 8 bases fit TRBD2. The germline V gene has CDR1 SGHTA and CDR2 FQGNSA. V lost 3 bases to trimming and J lost 12 bases; unmatched junction nucleotides: 16. This CDR3 contains 16 residues.

The chain employs TRBV9 and TRBJ2-7; the match to TRBD1 covers 8 bases. CDR1 and CDR2 (germline): SGDLS, YYNGEE. The CDR3 spans 14 residues. With V trimmed by 4 bases and J by 2 bases, 5 bases remained unmatched. CDR3 in DNA: TGTGCCAGCAGCCGACAGGGGACGGCCTACGAGCAGTACTTC. Translation: CASSRQGTAYEQYF.

The V and J genes are TRBV21-1 and TRBJ2-5; the table names TRBD2, a call not compared with the DNA. TRBV21-1 represents a pseudogene. The CDR3 extends over 18 amino acids. CDR3 DNA: TGTGCCAGCATCACTCGCTGGGAGCGGGGGGCCCTATTAGAGACCCAGTACTTC. It encodes CASITRWERGALLETQYF.